What follows is one T cell receptor (beta chain) and its context. Its recognized antigen is unknown. Base qualities are not at hand, and no much larger clone is one base apart. This sample is part of a study of blood T cell repertoires in COVID-19 (dated by TCRdb to about 2020). Looking at the study overall: Samples covering the acute and convalescent phases of COVID-19 were provided by collaborators in the United States, Italy and Spain. The material from the prospective study consisted of cDNA or gDNA derived from T cells, B-cell-depleted T cells, or PBMCs. The dataset comprised deeply sampled blood TCRbeta repertoires from subjects exposed to, actively infected with, or recovered from COVID-19. The repertoires were made available in a free public database intended to serve as a resource for research on the immune response to SARS-CoV-2. The samples were drawn from two sources: the first 160 participants of the ongoing ImmuneRACE study, and 1,000 to 1,500 subjects contributed by 6 global collaborators. The sample metadata nearly always contained a de-identified subject ID, COVID-19 status, age in years and sex. Where available, HLA class I and class II types were obtained from metadata supplied by the sample provider rather than from assay-based typing. The investigation overall reported the following: The quantity of clinical and demographic metadata differed by source and by participant and was supplied without curation.

CDR1 SNHLY and CDR2 FYNNEI are derived from the germline V gene. At the junction V is shortened by 8 bases and J by 2 bases, with 16 bases in between. Inclusive of the bounding cysteine and phenylalanine, the CDR3 is 15 residues long. This entry keeps only the CDR3 DNA: 45 bases, framed from base 1. TCRbeta CDR3 regions were amplified from genomic DNA by means of the immunoSEQ Assay, a bias-controlled multiplex PCR. From the authors' description of their analysis: Nucleated cell counts per sample were estimated from amplification of reference gene primers within the assay. Sequence reads were collapsed and filtered to measure the absolute abundance of every unique TCRbeta CDR3 rearrangement. Productive Simpson clonality was computed per sample as the square root of Simpson's diversity index over productive rearrangements. TCRdb holds this immuneACCESS table with in-frame rearrangements only. Some clones are missing; in checked studies, unresolved V genes explain under half, and the rest has no known cause. V and J calls and clone size are given by that table; D and trimming were obtained from the DNA. The sample table shows roughly 330,000 clones, and over 80% are seen once. 7.5% to 10% of the sample goes to the ten largest clones.

In Seattle, one collaborating source enrolled patients while the infection was active and tracked those patients longitudinally over the course of disease. The collaborating institutions used their own protocols to collect whole blood in K2EDTA tubes. For TCRbeta analysis, collaborator samples were shipped as frozen whole blood, as isolated PBMCs, or as DNA extracted from either sample type. This TCR came from a man aged 25 to 40 with COVID-19, enrolled during active disease. Sequencing was done on a sample of peripheral blood. The sequence joins TRBV2 to TRBJ2-1; 5 matching bases give a weak D call of TRBD1. The CDR3 region has the sequence CASPADRLAYNEQFF. The DNA sequence is given as TGTGCCAGCCCTGCCGACAGACTTGCCTACAATGAGCAGTTCTTC.